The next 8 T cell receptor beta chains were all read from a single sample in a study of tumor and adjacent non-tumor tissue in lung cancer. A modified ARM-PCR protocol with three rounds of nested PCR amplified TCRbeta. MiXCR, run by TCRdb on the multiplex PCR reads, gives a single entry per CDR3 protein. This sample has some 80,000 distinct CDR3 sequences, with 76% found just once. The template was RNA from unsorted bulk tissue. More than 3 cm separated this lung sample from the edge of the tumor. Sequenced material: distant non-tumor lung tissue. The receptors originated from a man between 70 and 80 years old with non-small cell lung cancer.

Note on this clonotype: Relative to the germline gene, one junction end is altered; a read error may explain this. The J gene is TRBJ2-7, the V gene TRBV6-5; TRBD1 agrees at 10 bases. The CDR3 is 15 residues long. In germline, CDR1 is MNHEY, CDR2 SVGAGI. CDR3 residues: CASRYEGTGVREQYF. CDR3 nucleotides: TGTGCCAGCAGATACGAAGGGACAGGGGTTCGAGAGCAGTATTTC.

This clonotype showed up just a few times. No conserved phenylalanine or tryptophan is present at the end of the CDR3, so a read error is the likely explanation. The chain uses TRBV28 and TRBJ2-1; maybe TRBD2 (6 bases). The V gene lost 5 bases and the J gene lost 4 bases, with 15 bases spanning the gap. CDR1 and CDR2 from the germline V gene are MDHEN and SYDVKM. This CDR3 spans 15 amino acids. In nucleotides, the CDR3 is TGTGCCAGCAGTCAAGCGGGTGATCGTTACAATGAGCAGTTCTTA. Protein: CASSQAGDRYNEQFL.

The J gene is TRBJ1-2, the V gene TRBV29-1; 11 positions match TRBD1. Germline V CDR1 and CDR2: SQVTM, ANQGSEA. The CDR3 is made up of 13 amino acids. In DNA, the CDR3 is TGCAGTGTCTTAAGGGGACAGGGGGTTGGCTACACCTTC. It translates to CSVLRGQGVGYTF.

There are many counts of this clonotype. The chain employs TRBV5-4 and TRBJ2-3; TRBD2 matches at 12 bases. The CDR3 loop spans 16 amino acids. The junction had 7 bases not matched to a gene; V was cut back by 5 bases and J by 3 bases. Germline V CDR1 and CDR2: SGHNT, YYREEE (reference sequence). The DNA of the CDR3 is TGTGCCAGCAGTCCGACTAGCGGGAGAGGGACAGATACGCAGTATTTT. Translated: CASSPTSGRGTDTQYF. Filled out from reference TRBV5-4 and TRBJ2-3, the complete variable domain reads ETGVTQSPTHLIKTRGQQVTLRCSSQSGHNTVSWYQQALGQGPQFIFQYYREEENGRGNFPPRFSGLQFPNYSSELNVNALELDDSALYLCASSPTSGRGTDTQYFGPGTRLTVL.

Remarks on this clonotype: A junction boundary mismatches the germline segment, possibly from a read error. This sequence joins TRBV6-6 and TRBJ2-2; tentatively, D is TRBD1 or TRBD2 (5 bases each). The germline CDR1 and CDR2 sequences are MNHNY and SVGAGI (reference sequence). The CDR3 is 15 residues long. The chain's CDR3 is CANTWGWSNTGELLF. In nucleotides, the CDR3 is TGTGCCAACACCTGGGGCTGGAGCAACACCGGGGAGCTGTTATTT.

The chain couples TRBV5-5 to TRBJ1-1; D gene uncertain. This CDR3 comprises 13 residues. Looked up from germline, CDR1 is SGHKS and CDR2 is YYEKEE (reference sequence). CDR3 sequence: CVRSLGLNTEAFF. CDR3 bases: TGTGTCAGAAGCTTAGGGCTGAACACTGAAGCTTTCTTT. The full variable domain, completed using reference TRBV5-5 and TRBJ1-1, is DAGVTQSPTHLIKTRGQQVTLRCSPISGHKSVSWYQQVLGQGPQFIFQYYEKEERGRGNFPDRFSARQFPNYSSELNVNALLLGDSALYLCVRSLGLNTEAFFGQGTRLTVV.

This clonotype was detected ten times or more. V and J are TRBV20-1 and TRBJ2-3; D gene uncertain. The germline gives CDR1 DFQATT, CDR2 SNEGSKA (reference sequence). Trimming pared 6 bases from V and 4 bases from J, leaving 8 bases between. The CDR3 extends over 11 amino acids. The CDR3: CSARVSDTQYF. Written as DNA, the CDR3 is TGCAGTGCAAGGGTTTCAGATACGCAGTATTTT.

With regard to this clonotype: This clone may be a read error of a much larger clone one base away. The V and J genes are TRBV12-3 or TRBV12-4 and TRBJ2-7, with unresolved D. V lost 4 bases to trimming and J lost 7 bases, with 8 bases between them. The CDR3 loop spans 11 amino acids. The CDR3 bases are TGTGCCAGCAGTTCTGTTGAGGAGCAGTACTTC. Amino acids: CASSSVEEQYF.